These 7 T cell receptor beta chains were sequenced from one sample in a study of cytomegalovirus exposure and HLA in healthy donors. The PCR used 60 Vbeta and 13 Jbeta primers. Libraries were prepared by immunoSEQ multiplex PCR; TCRdb keeps only in-frame clonotypes and omits some of them. The sample contains about 200,000 clones, more than 75% of which appear only once. The sample taken for sequencing was PBMCs. The receptors were gathered from a woman aged 45-60 years in good health and CMV-seropositive.

This sequence joins TRBV10-3 and TRBJ2-5, with TRBD2 matching 10 bases. Looked up from germline, CDR1 is ENHRY and CDR2 is SYGVKD. The CDR3 covers 14 residues. J was trimmed by 1 base and V by 4 bases; bases with no gene match: 0. CDR3 sequence reads: CAISGTSGQETQYF. DNA of the CDR3: TGTGCCATCAGTGGGACTAGCGGCCAAGAGACCCAGTACTTC.

CDR3 coding DNA: TGTGCCAGTAGTACCTACGGGACAGGATCTAACTATGGCTACACCTTC. It translates to CASSTYGTGSNYGYTF. The chain carries TRBV19 and TRBJ1-2, with 8 bases lining up with TRBD1. Germline V gene sequence: CDR1 LNHDA, CDR2 SQIVND (reference sequence). The V and J ends lost 4 bases and 0 bases, in that order; junction bases with no gene match: 7. CDR3 length: 16 amino acids.

The sample holds a few counts of this clone. The rearrangement joins TRBV5-1 to TRBJ2-1, with D unresolved. Per germline, CDR1 SGHRS and CDR2 YFSETQ. The CDR3 contains 13 residues. V lost 1 base and J 5 bases, leaving 7 bases between the germline ends. The CDR3 is CASSLLHDNEQFF. CDR3 DNA: TGCGCCAGCAGCTTGTTACACGACAATGAGCAGTTCTTC.

The J gene is TRBJ1-1, the V gene TRBV19, with 10 bases aligning to TRBD1. There are 14 residues in the CDR3. J was trimmed by 7 bases and V by 5 bases; bases with no gene match: 7. Per the germline V gene, CDR1 is LNHDA and CDR2 is SQIVND (reference sequence). As DNA, the CDR3 is TGTGCCAGTAGTCTTTCCGGGACAGGGGTTGAAGCTTTCTTT. The encoded protein is CASSLSGTGVEAFF.

The chain carries TRBV23-1 and TRBJ2-7, with 13 bases lining up with TRBD2. TRBV23-1 falls under the ORF class, with uncertain function. J gave up 0 bases and V 5 bases, and 4 bases lay outside the gene matches. This CDR3 contains 16 residues. The CDR3 DNA sequence: TGCGCCAGCAGTTCGACTAGCGGGGGGAACTCCTACGAGCAGTACTTC. Protein product: CASSSTSGGNSYEQYF.

The V gene is TRBV19, the J gene TRBJ1-5; D may be TRBD1 (6 bases). V was pared by 7 bases and J by 5 bases, with 12 bases between. This CDR3 spans 13 amino acids. CDR1 is LNHDA, CDR2 SQIVND, per germline (reference sequence). DNA of the CDR3: TGTGCCAGTACCCGAAGGGGGTATCAGCCCCAGCATTTT. Residues: CASTRRGYQPQHF.

V and J are TRBV7-6 and TRBJ2-3; 7 bases map to TRBD2. V lost 5 bases, J lost 2 bases, and 7 bases stayed unmatched. Per the germline V gene, CDR1 is SGHVS and CDR2 is FNYEAQ. The length of the CDR3 is 15 residues. CDR3 loop: CASSRSGANTDTQYF. CDR3 bases: TGTGCCAGCAGCAGGAGCGGGGCCAACACAGATACGCAGTATTTT.